One sample yielded the 27 T cell receptor beta chains listed below, sequenced in a study. TCRdb called the 5' RACE reads again in MiXCR, with one record for every CDR3 protein. The sample lists tens of thousands of distinct CDR3 sequences, approximately 25% occurring once. The sequenced material came from memory CD4+ T cells sorted from blood. Subset defined: memory CD4+ T cells, CD4+CD45RO+CD25-. The source of these receptors is a female donor with breast cancer.

This clonotype was detected only a few times. The rearrangement links TRBV6-5 to TRBJ2-7; 11 bases line up with TRBD1. Unmatched junction bases numbered 8, after V lost 6 bases and J lost 7 bases. In germline, CDR1 is MNHEY, CDR2 SVGAGI. The CDR3 sequence is 14 residues long. The DNA of the CDR3 is TGTGCCAGCAGAATAGGACAGGGGGCTGATGAGCAGTACTTC. Translated: CASRIGQGADEQYF.

The V and J genes are TRBV5-1 and TRBJ2-7; D is perhaps TRBD2 (7 bases). In germline, CDR1 is SGHRS, CDR2 YFSETQ. V lost 3 bases, J lost 0 bases, and 19 bases lay in between. This CDR3 has 17 residues. The CDR3 spells CASSSPGEGYGSYEQYF. CDR3 nucleotide sequence: TGCGCCAGCAGCTCACCAGGGGAGGGGTACGGCTCCTACGAGCAGTACTTC.

As for this clonotype: One junction end disagrees with the germline gene, perhaps due to a read error. V is TRBV5-1 and J is TRBJ2-5; 12 positions agree with TRBD2. The CDR3 length is 17 residues. Germline CDR1 is SGHRS and CDR2 is YFSETQ. In DNA form, the CDR3 reads TGCACCAGCAGCACCCAGCGACTAGCGGGGGATCAAGAGACCCAGTACTTC. Its translation is CTSSTQRLAGDQETQYF.

This clonotype was detected a few times. CDR3: CASSFVAGGRETQYF. The CDR3 DNA sequence: TGTGCCAGCAGTTTCGTGGCAGGGGGCAGGGAGACCCAGTACTTC. This chain connects TRBV28 to TRBJ2-5; 8 nucleotides line up with TRBD1. Per germline, CDR1 MDHEN and CDR2 SYDVKM. The CDR3 covers 15 residues. With V trimmed by 3 bases and J by 5 bases, 8 bases remained unmatched. Drawing the rest from reference TRBV28 and TRBJ2-5, the complete variable domain is DVKVTQSSRYLVKRTGEKVFLECVQDMDHENMFWYRQDPGLGLRLIYFSYDVKMKEKGDIPEGYSVSREKKERFSLILESASTNQTSMYLCASSFVAGGRETQYFGPGTRLLVL.

This clonotype has ten or more counts. The V and J genes are TRBV29-1 and TRBJ1-2; TRBD1 matches 10 bases. The CDR3 runs 13 residues. The germline CDR1 and CDR2 sequences are SQVTM and ANQGSEA. Trimming cost V 7 bases and J 5 bases; bases outside gene matches: 7. The CDR3 here is CSAADRGKYGYTF. DNA of the CDR3: TGCAGCGCTGCGGACAGGGGGAAGTATGGCTACACCTTC.

This clonotype was recorded at least ten times. This rearrangement joins TRBV6-5 to TRBJ2-1, with 7 bases aligning to TRBD1. J lost 0 bases, V lost 0 bases, and 11 bases had no gene match. The CDR3 sequence is 19 residues long. Germline V gene data show CDR1 as MNHEY and CDR2 as SVGAGI. In nucleotides, the CDR3 is TGTGCCAGCAGTTACTCGACCGGGACAGAAAGTCACTCCTACAATGAGCAGTTCTTC. This sequence encodes CASSYSTGTESHSYNEQFF.

In this sample, this clonotype turned up a few times. This chain joins TRBV4-1 and TRBJ2-1; either TRBD1 or TRBD2 may supply D (5 bases each). CDR1 MGHRA and CDR2 YSYEKL come from the germline V gene. V was trimmed by 1 base and J by 11 bases, leaving 12 bases between them. CDR3 length: 13 amino acids. Written as DNA, the CDR3 is TGCGCCAGCAGCCAAGGACAGACTAACAAGCAGTTCTTC. It specifies CASSQGQTNKQFF.

Written as DNA, the CDR3 is TGTGCCAGCAGTTCCTTTCCACGAGACACAGATACGCAGTATTTT. Encoded protein: CASSSFPRDTDTQYF. The chain uses TRBV6-5 and TRBJ2-3; D is ambiguous. V was trimmed by 4 bases and J by 2 bases, leaving 13 bases between them. The CDR3 covers 15 residues. CDR1 is MNHEY and CDR2 is SVGAGI in the germline V gene.

The chain joins TRBV28 to TRBJ2-5; TRBD2 matches at 7 bases. Trimming cost V 8 bases and J 5 bases; bases outside gene matches: 8. Germline CDR1 reads MDHEN; CDR2 reads SYDVKM. This CDR3 is built from 13 residues. CDR3 in amino acids: CASLGGEGETQYF. The CDR3 bases are TGTGCCAGCCTAGGCGGGGAGGGGGAGACCCAGTACTTC.

The genes are TRBV3-1 and TRBJ2-1, with D unclear. In germline, CDR1 is LGHDT, CDR2 YNNKEL (reference sequence). This CDR3 spans 17 amino acids. V dropped 0 bases and J dropped 2 bases, with 14 bases sitting between them. The CDR3 sequence: CASSQDQTEIPYNEQFF. The DNA of the CDR3 is TGTGCCAGCAGCCAAGATCAAACCGAAATCCCCTACAATGAGCAGTTCTTC.

This clonotype was counted a few times. The chain carries TRBV4-3 and TRBJ2-7, with unresolved D. The CDR3 spans 15 residues. CDR1 LGHNA and CDR2 YSLEER come from the germline V gene. Trimming took 2 bases from V and 2 from J, leaving 13 bases between them. CDR3 in amino acids: CASSQNRGNTYEQYF. DNA for the CDR3: TGCGCCAGCAGCCAAAACCGAGGTAACACCTACGAGCAGTACTTC.

Details on this clonotype: The junction differs from germline at one of its ends, possibly a read error. The genes are TRBV29-1 and TRBJ2-7; D gene uncertain. Germline V gene lookup returns CDR1 SQVTM and CDR2 ANQGSEA. The CDR3 is 13 residues long. The CDR3 DNA follows: TGCGGCGTGGCGACTGAGAGCTCCTACGAGCAGTACTTC. As protein: CGVATESSYEQYF.

Comment on this clonotype: A much larger clone lies one base from this, so it may be a read error. The chain links TRBV5-1 to TRBJ2-3, with D perhaps matching TRBD2 (5 bases). This CDR3 spans 14 amino acids. Per the germline V gene, CDR1 is SGHRS and CDR2 is YFSETQ. The CDR3 region is CTSSPYGNSDTQYF. For the CDR3, the DNA is TGCACCAGCAGCCCGTACGGGAACTCAGATACGCAGTATTTT.

The chain recombines TRBV9 with TRBJ2-3; D unclear. Germline V gives CDR1 SGDLS, CDR2 YYNGEE. V gave up 0 bases and J gave up 2 bases, with 10 bases separating them. The CDR3 is 15 amino acids. The chain's CDR3 is CASSVVQASTDTQYF. The DNA for the CDR3 is TGTGCCAGCAGCGTAGTTCAAGCGTCCACAGATACGCAGTATTTT.

About this clonotype itself: One end of the junction is discordant with germline, which a read error may explain. The chain employs TRBV9 and TRBJ2-1, with TRBD2 matching over 8 bases. The CDR3 spans 16 residues. From germline, CDR1 is SGDLS and CDR2 YYNGEE. The DNA of the CDR3 is TGTGCCAGCAGCAAGAGCGGCCTAGCGGGCTACAGTGAGCAGTTCTTC. This codes for CASSKSGLAGYSEQFF.

The V gene is TRBV7-9, the J gene TRBJ2-7, with D perhaps being TRBD1 or TRBD2 (5 bases each). Trimming took 11 bases from V and 0 from J, leaving 14 bases between them. The CDR3 covers 13 residues. Germline CDR1 reads SEHNR; CDR2 reads FQNEAQ (reference sequence). This chain's CDR3 is CAGWDLVSYEQYF. CDR3 nucleotides: TGTGCCGGCTGGGACCTAGTCTCCTACGAGCAGTACTTC.

This clonotype was counted between two and nine times. The genes are TRBV7-6 and TRBJ2-7, with D tentatively TRBD2 (5 bases). The CDR3 has 13 residues. Germline CDR1 SGHVS, CDR2 FNYEAQ. Deletions cut 5 bases from V and 0 bases from J, with 8 bases between. CDR3 residues: CASSGSASYEQYF. In DNA form, the CDR3 reads TGTGCCAGCAGCGGGAGTGCCTCCTACGAGCAGTACTTC.

The chain recombines TRBV24-1 with TRBJ1-2, with D perhaps TRBD1 (6 bases). V lost 6 bases to trimming and J lost 5 bases, with 12 bases between them. This CDR3 has 13 residues. Germline V gene data show CDR1 as KGHDR and CDR2 as SFDVKD. The CDR3 DNA reads TGTGCCACCAGTAAACAGGGATTTTATGGCTACACCTTC. Its translation is CATSKQGFYGYTF.

The V and J genes are TRBV5-4 and TRBJ2-7, with TRBD2 identical over 9 bases. This CDR3 has 13 residues. Germline trimming cut 2 bases from V and 5 bases from J; bases unmatched to any gene: 2. Germline V gene sequence: CDR1 SGHNT, CDR2 YYREEE (reference sequence). CDR3 sequence: CASSFSGSHEQYF. Here the CDR3 DNA reads TGTGCCAGCAGCTTTAGCGGGAGCCACGAGCAGTACTTC.

CDR3 DNA sequence: TGCAGCGCCGTAGGGACAGGGGGCATTATGGACGAGCAGTACTTC. Protein: CSAVGTGGIMDEQYF. The chain uses TRBV29-1 and TRBJ2-7; TRBD1 matches 12 bases. CDR3 length: 15 residues. The V segment lost 7 bases and the J segment 5 bases; nucleotides outside the gene matches: 12. The germline gives CDR1 SQVTM, CDR2 ANQGSEA.

This clonotype came up many times. The chain is built from TRBV10-3 and TRBJ1-1, with D possibly TRBD1 on 5 matching bases. This CDR3 is 13 amino acids long. Germline V gene lookup returns CDR1 ENHRY and CDR2 SYGVKD. With 2 bases removed from V and 5 bases from J, the gap between germline ends came to 9 bases. CDR3 DNA sequence: TGTGCCATCAGTGAGGATGAGGGGACTGAAGCTTTCTTT. This codes for CAISEDEGTEAFF.

A remark on this clonotype: Germline is not matched at one junction end, which may reflect a read error. The rearrangement joins TRBV9 to TRBJ2-2, with 8 bases aligning to TRBD1. This CDR3 is built from 18 residues. Germline V gene sequence: CDR1 SGDLS, CDR2 YYNGEE. The CDR3 nucleotides are TGTGCCAGCAGCGTAGGAGCCGGACAGGGTGTGAACACCGGGGGGCTGTTTTTT. Its protein is CASSVGAGQGVNTGGLFF.

This clonotype was observed a few times. V gene TRBV7-2 combines with J gene TRBJ2-1; D perhaps matches TRBD1 (6 bases). The V gene lost 5 bases and the J gene lost 6 bases, with 20 bases spanning the gap. The CDR3 has 16 amino acids. Germline assignment: CDR1 SGHTA and CDR2 FQGNSA. In nucleotides, the CDR3 is TGTGCCAGCAGCGACAACAGGGTTGCATCTCCCAATGAGCAGTTCTTC. Translation: CASSDNRVASPNEQFF.

This clonotype has at least ten counts. This chain links TRBV6-1 with TRBJ2-3; D possibly corresponds to TRBD2 (5 bases). The CDR3 is 16 residues long. Between the trimmed V and J ends, which lost 2 bases and 6 bases, there was a span of 18 bases. Germline V gene sequence: CDR1 MNHNS, CDR2 SASEGT. CDR3 sequence reads: CASSEPSLNGEDTQYF. CDR3 coding DNA: TGTGCCAGCAGTGAACCAAGTCTCAACGGGGAGGATACGCAGTATTTT.

In this sample, this clonotype turned up many times. The chain carries TRBV6-6 and TRBJ2-5; D call uncertain. V was cut by 7 bases and J by 3 bases, with 12 bases left in between. Germline V lookup: CDR1 MNHNY, CDR2 SVGAGI (reference sequence). This CDR3 spans 13 amino acids. CDR3 nucleotides: TGTGCCAGCAAAGGGCCTGGGGAAGAGACCCAGTACTTC. Amino acids: CASKGPGEETQYF.

For this clonotype: The germline gene is not matched at one end of the junction; a read error may be the cause. The chain carries TRBV27 and TRBJ1-1, with D possibly TRBD1 on 6 matching bases. This CDR3 is 15 amino acids long. Germline V lookup: CDR1 MNHEY, CDR2 SMNVEV (reference sequence). This CDR3 reads CAGSVSDGGWTEAFF. The DNA of the CDR3 is TGTGCCGGCAGTGTATCGGATGGGGGCTGGACTGAAGCTTTCTTT.

This chain uses TRBV4-1 with TRBJ1-2, with 10 positions matching TRBD1. The germline CDR1 and CDR2 sequences are MGHRA and YSYEKL. The CDR3 is 16 amino acids. J gave up 3 bases and V 0 bases, and 4 bases lay outside the gene matches. The CDR3 loop is CASSQDLGTGDYGYTF. The DNA for the CDR3 is TGCGCCAGCAGCCAAGATCTAGGGACAGGGGACTATGGCTACACCTTC.